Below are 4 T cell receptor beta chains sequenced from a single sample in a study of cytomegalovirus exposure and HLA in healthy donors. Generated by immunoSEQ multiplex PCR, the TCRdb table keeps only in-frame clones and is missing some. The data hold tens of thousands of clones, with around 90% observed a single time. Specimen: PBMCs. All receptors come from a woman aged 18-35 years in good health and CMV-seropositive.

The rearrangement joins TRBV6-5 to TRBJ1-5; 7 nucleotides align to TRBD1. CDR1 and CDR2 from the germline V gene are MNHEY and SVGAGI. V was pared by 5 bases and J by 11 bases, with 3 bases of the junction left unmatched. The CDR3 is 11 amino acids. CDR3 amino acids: CASSRQGAQHF. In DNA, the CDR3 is TGTGCCAGCAGTCGACAGGGAGCCCAGCATTTT.

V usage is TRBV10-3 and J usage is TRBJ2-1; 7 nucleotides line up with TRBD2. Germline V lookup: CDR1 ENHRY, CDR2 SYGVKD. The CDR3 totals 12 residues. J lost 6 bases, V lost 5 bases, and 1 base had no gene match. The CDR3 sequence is CAISLAANEQFF. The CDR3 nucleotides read TGTGCCATCAGTCTAGCGGCCAATGAGCAGTTCTTC.

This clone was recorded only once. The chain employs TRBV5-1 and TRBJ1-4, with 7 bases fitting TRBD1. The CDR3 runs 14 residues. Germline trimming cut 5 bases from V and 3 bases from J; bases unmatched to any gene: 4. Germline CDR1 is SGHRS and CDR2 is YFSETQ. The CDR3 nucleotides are TGCGCCAGCAGTACAGGGGATCCTAATGAAAAACTGTTTTTT. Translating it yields CASSTGDPNEKLFF.

For the CDR3, the DNA is TGTGCCAGCGGTCGAGGACAGGGGGCGCGATCTGGAAACACCATATATTTT. Amino acid sequence: CASGRGQGARSGNTIYF. J is TRBJ1-3 and V is TRBV2, with 11 positions matching TRBD1. CDR3 length: 17 amino acids. The V segment lost 8 bases and the J segment 1 base; nucleotides outside the gene matches: 10. Germline CDR1 and CDR2: SNHLY and FYNNEI.